This TCR beta chain appears in the sequencing data of a study of control samples from healthy donors and cancer patients. The germline gives CDR1 MNHNY, CDR2 SVGAGI (reference sequence). The germline V and J ends were trimmed by 8 bases and 0 bases, with 12 bases remaining between them. The CDR3 runs 14 residues. Sequencing was performed with immunoSEQ multiplex PCR; in TCRdb, only in-frame clones are kept and a portion is missing. The data show about 51,000 clones, with roughly 80% seen just once and over 9.5% held by the top ten. The source of this sequence is a man aged 70 or older in good health. The chain employs TRBV6-6 and TRBJ2-3; D not resolved. Input material: blood. This CDR3 is CASSKRLSTDTQYF. The CDR3, as DNA: TGTGCCAGCTCAAAAAGGCTAAGCACAGATACGCAGTATTTT.